This T cell receptor (beta chain) was identified during a study of blood T cell repertoires in COVID-19. The wider study: Italy, Spain and the United States were the sources of the convalescent and acute COVID-19 samples. Sources were T cells, B-cell-depleted T cells, or PBMCs; the material itself was cDNA or gDNA.

Seattle patients were enrolled while actively infected and followed longitudinally. In the authors' workflow: Amplification of reference gene primers was used by the study to estimate nucleated cell counts. Assay used: immunoSEQ multiplex PCR; TCRdb lists only in-frame clones, some missing. V and J calls plus clone size are reproduced from that table; the DNA served to infer D and trimming. The sample lists roughly 340,000 clones, approximately 91% occurring once. Looked up from germline, CDR1 is SGHDN and CDR2 is FVKESK. V lost 0 bases and J 4 bases, leaving 9 bases between the germline ends. The CDR3 totals 14 residues.

This chain joins TRBV14 and TRBJ1-1; D is uncertain. The clonotype was recovered from a woman aged 70 to 79 with COVID-19, enrolled during active disease. Material: peripheral blood. The chain's CDR3 is CASSQDYVSTEAFF. The CDR3 DNA sequence: TGTGCCAGCAGCCAAGATTACGTGAGCACTGAAGCTTTCTTT.